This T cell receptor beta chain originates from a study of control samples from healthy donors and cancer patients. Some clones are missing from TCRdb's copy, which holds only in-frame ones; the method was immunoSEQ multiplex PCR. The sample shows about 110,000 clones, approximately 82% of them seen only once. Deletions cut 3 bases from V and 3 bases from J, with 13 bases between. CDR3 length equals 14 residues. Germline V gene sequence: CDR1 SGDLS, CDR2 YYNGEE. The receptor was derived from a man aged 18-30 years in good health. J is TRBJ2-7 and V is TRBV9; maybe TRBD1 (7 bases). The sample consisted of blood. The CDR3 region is CASSAGGTYYEQYF. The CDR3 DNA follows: TGTGCCAGCAGCGCAGGGGGGACCTACTACGAGCAGTACTTC.